This TCR beta chain appears in the sequencing data of a study of shared clonotypes between healthy human individuals. The method was immunoSEQ multiplex PCR; TCRdb's version includes in-frame clones alone and lacks a portion of them. The sample carries 2 million to 2.5 million clones, approximately 95% recorded once. Points from the study as a whole: Sampling used blood alone; tissue repertoires probably differ. Among a handful of donors, approximately 5% of naive CD4 clonotypes were found in common.

From germline, CDR1 is MNHEY and CDR2 SVGAGI. The CDR3 sequence is 11 residues long. Trimming removed 2 bases from V and 7 bases from J, with 2 bases in between. Details on this clone: What it recognizes is unknown.

This sequence joins TRBV6-5 and TRBJ1-4; no clear D. This clonotype was obtained from a young man in good health. Some clones in this sample may be carry-over from other donors' samples. The material sequenced was naive CD4+ T cells from PBMCs. Regarding subset: CD45RA+ positively selected. The CDR3 spells CASSYGEKLFF. CDR3 DNA: TGTGCCAGCAGTTACGGTGAAAAACTGTTTTTT.